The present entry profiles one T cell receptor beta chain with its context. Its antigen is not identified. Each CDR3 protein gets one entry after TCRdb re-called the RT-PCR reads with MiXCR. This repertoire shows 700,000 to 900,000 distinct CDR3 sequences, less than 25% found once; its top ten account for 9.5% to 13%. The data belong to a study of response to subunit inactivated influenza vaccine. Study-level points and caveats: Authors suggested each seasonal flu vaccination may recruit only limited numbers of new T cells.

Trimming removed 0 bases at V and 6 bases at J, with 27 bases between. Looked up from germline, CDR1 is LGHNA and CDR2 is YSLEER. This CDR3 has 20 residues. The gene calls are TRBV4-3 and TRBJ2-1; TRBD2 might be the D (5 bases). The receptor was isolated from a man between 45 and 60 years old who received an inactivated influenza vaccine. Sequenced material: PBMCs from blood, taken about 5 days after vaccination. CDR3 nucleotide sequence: TGCGCCAGCAGCCAAGATATGGCCGCGCCGACTACTCTACATTCCAATGAGCAGTTCTTC. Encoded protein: CASSQDMAAPTTLHSNEQFF.